This TCR beta chain stems from a study of T-cell reconstitution after alpha-beta-depleted transplantation in children. Study-level points and caveats: Counts and diversity of T cells one year after transplant came mostly from newly produced T cells. There were some patients whose high TCRbeta diversity at day 60 came from surviving recipient T cells and thymic progenitors.

Construction of the TCRbeta library involved unique molecular identifiers. One entry per CDR3 protein results from TCRdb running MiXCR on the PCR reads. The sample has 670,000 or so distinct CDR3 sequences; less than 15% are singletons. V was cut by 3 bases and J by 4 bases, with 9 bases left in between. The CDR3 contains 13 residues. Germline V gene sequence: CDR1 SGHVS, CDR2 FQNEAQ. Comments on this clonotype: Its antigen is currently unknown.

The material was PBMCs, obtained before TCRalphabeta/CD19-depleted stem cell transplant. J is TRBJ1-1 and V is TRBV7-8; no clear D gene. This TCR came from a girl aged 2-10 years with congenital amegakaryocytic thrombocytopenia, due to receive a stem cell transplant. The CDR3 DNA sequence: TGTGCCAGCAGCTTTTATAGGGCCACTGAAGCTTTCTTT. Amino acid sequence: CASSFYRATEAFF.